The source of this T cell receptor beta chain is a study of PD-L1 blockade in urothelial cancer (TCRdb year 2017). About the investigation overall: All patients started therapy at some point between 2014 and 2016 and received atezolizumab 1,200 mg intravenously every 3 weeks. An exploratory multi-omic analysis was conducted of the somatic, immune and clinical correlates of response to PD-L1 blockade with atezolizumab in urothelial cancer. In the same patients, pretreatment tumors underwent whole exome sequencing and RNA sequencing in addition to TCR sequencing. An ECOG performance status of 0 or 1 was recorded for the patients, and 0 to 3 prior chemotherapy regimens had been received by the patients. Progression-free survival longer than 6 months counted as durable clinical benefit, and TCR features were additionally tested against both progression-free and overall survival. TCR sequencing covered pretreatment tumor samples and matched, serially collected peripheral blood taken before and after atezolizumab treatment. Durable clinical benefit was achieved by nine patients but not by the remaining 20. Blood samples were analyzed 3 weeks after the start of treatment (second dose) and 6 weeks after the start of treatment. Blood samples yielded a median of around 130,000 T cells and tens of thousands of unique TCRs, with median clonality approximately 0.08. Approximately 29 patients had pretreatment blood TCR-seq, some 25 had at least one posttreatment blood collection, and some 25 had tumor TCR-seq. About 85% of the roughly 29 patients were males with bladder-origin urothelial cancer, and about 60% of the roughly 29 reported a prior smoking history.

What the authors observed across the whole study: Greater expansion of tumor-associated TCR clones in peripheral blood 3 weeks after the start of treatment was observed in patients with durable benefit (n of about 20, p = 0.022). A pretreatment peripheral blood TCR clonality below the median was linked to improved progression-free and overall survival. Because the sample size was small (n ≈ 29) and many of the analyses were exploratory, the results are meant to be hypothesis-generating.

The germline V gene (reference sequence) gives CDR1 as LNHDA and CDR2 as SQIVND. Counted from cysteine to phenylalanine, this CDR3 has 13 amino acids. Only the CDR3 portion is preserved as DNA: 39 bases, with reading frame beginning at the first base. V is pruned by 8 bases and J by 6 bases, leaving 5 bases of the junction without a gene match. This clone was picked up a small number of times. Its antigen is unknown. No base quality information exists; no much larger clone differs at one position. The time point label corresponds to: peripheral blood 6 weeks after treatment start. A cohort of 25 to 30 patients with locally advanced or metastatic urothelial carcinoma, treated at Memorial Sloan Kettering on a trial protocol, was included. Peripheral blood mononuclear cells were collected pretreatment and during treatment, at between 1 and 8 total time points per patient. The Qiagen DNeasy Blood extraction kit was used to purify genomic DNA from total PBMCs and tumor samples. PBMCs were collected pretreatment and during treatment, and were isolated and stored as previously described.

Each PCR received spiked-in synthetic TCR analog templates so that absolute template abundance could be estimated from read counts. TCRbeta CDR3 regions were amplified from genomic DNA with bias-controlled V and J gene primers using the immunoSEQ assay. Sequencing of rearranged TCRbeta segments was performed at approximately 20X coverage. As for the authors' bioinformatics: Sequencing errors were corrected by clustering and CDR3s were annotated against IMGT to assign V, D and J genes. Downstream analyses used only productive TCRbeta rearrangements and left out out-of-frame or stop-codon sequences. Clonality was computed as one minus Shannon entropy normalized by the log of the number of unique productive sequences. Fisher's exact test with Benjamini-Hochberg correction, at a threshold of adjusted p below 0.01, was used to find clones that differed between time points or between blood and tumor. TCRdb mirrors the immuneACCESS table, restricted to in-frame sequences. Some clones are absent from its copies; in checked studies, under half trace to an unresolved V gene, and the reason for the others is unknown. V and J calls plus clone size are reproduced from that table; the DNA served to infer D and trimming. Here the sample has about 110,000 clones; approximately 89% occur a single time. Clones ranked in the top ten supply under 5% of the sample.

The sequence came from a man in his sixties with urothelial cancer. The chain joins TRBV19 to TRBJ2-1, with 9 bases in between that match TRBD1. Sequencing used PBMCs, obtained around atezolizumab (anti-PD-L1) treatment. The CDR3 region: CASGTGHANEQFF. The sequenced DNA is TGTGCCAGTGGGACAGGGCACGCCAATGAGCAGTTCTTC.